One and the same sample provided the 32 T cell receptor beta chains below, sequenced in a study of cytomegalovirus exposure and HLA in healthy donors. This PCR relied on a set of 60 Vbeta primers and 13 Jbeta primers. Generated by immunoSEQ multiplex PCR, the TCRdb table keeps only in-frame clones and is missing some. Of some 90,000 clones in the sample, approximately 70% were seen once. The specimen sequenced was PBMCs. Receptors were obtained from a man in his forties or fifties in good health and CMV-seronegative.

There are a few counts of this clone. The V gene is TRBV27, the J gene TRBJ1-2; 7 bases line up with TRBD1. From germline, CDR1 is MNHEY and CDR2 SMNVEV (reference sequence). After removal of 5 bases from V and 2 bases from J, the junction contained 8 bases not matched to a gene. The CDR3 loop spans 15 amino acids. The CDR3 region has the DNA TGTGCCAGCAGTATCAAGGGGGCGACGAACTATGGCTACACCTTC. It yields the protein CASSIKGATNYGYTF.

The genes are TRBV5-1 and TRBJ2-3; TRBD1 is a possible D gene (5 bases). CDR3 size: 14 residues. Germline-derived CDR1 and CDR2 are SGHRS and YFSETQ. Trimming cost V 5 bases and J 4 bases, with 14 bases left between them. The CDR3 sequence: CASSGQGASDTQYF. The CDR3 nucleotides are TGCGCCAGCAGTGGACAAGGGGCCTCAGATACGCAGTATTTT.

In this sample, this clone turned up a few times. The chain is built from TRBV6-4 and TRBJ2-1; 11 nucleotides line up with TRBD2. V dropped 2 bases and J dropped 5; count of bases not matched to a gene: 2. The CDR3 is made up of 15 amino acids. The germline gives CDR1 MRHNA, CDR2 SNTAGT. This chain's CDR3 is CASSDGTSGHNEQFF. For the CDR3, the DNA is TGTGCCAGCAGTGACGGGACTAGCGGACACAATGAGCAGTTCTTC.

The chain is built from TRBV4-1 and TRBJ1-1; D is uncertain. Germline V gene data show CDR1 as MGHRA and CDR2 as YSYEKL. V lost 1 base and J lost 2, with 5 bases in between. This CDR3 spans 13 amino acids. The CDR3 DNA is TGCGCCAGCAGCCAAGGAGTAAACACTGAAGCTTTCTTT. This gives the protein CASSQGVNTEAFF.

The V call is TRBV12-5, the J call TRBJ2-2; 13 nucleotides match TRBD2. V trimming: 0 bases; J trimming: 6 bases; junction bases outside the gene matches: 19. Germline CDR1 and CDR2: LGHNT and FRNRAP. The CDR3 is 22 residues long. The CDR3 sequence: CASGLVPAFGTSGGARAGELFF. CDR3 bases: TGTGCTAGTGGTTTGGTACCGGCTTTCGGAACTAGCGGGGGGGCCAGAGCCGGGGAGCTGTTTTTT. The complete variable domain, with remaining parts taken from reference TRBV12-5 and TRBJ2-2, reads DARVTQTPRHKVTEMGQEVTMRCQPILGHNTVFWYRQTMMQGLELLAYFRNRAPLDDSGMPKDRFSAEMPDATLATLKIQPSEPRDSAVYFCASGLVPAFGTSGGARAGELFFGEGSRLTVL.

V gene TRBV7-9 combines with J gene TRBJ2-6, with D maybe TRBD2 (5 bases). CDR3 length equals 14 residues. Germline V gene data show CDR1 as SEHNR and CDR2 as FQNEAQ (reference sequence). The V end was cut by 10 bases, the J end by 0 bases, with 10 bases between. The CDR3 spells CANDGNSGANVLTF. CDR3 DNA: TGTGCCAACGACGGGAACTCTGGGGCCAACGTCCTGACTTTC.

This chain connects TRBV27 to TRBJ2-6; D not certain. The CDR3 contains 14 residues. V was shortened by 3 bases and J by 0 bases, with 3 bases between the two germline ends. Germline V gene lookup returns CDR1 MNHEY and CDR2 SMNVEV (reference sequence). CDR3 residues: CASSLRSGANVLTF. Here the CDR3 DNA reads TGTGCCAGCAGTTTGCGCTCTGGGGCCAACGTCCTGACTTTC.

This clone was counted once. This rearrangement joins TRBV11-2 to TRBJ2-7; possibly TRBD1 for D (5 bases). V gave up 0 bases and J gave up 5 bases, with 11 bases separating them. Germline-derived CDR1 and CDR2 are SGHAT and FQNNGV. This CDR3 is built from 14 residues. CDR3 DNA: TGTGCCAGCAGCTTAGACAGGGTAGGGAACGAGCAGTACTTC. This translates into CASSLDRVGNEQYF.

The V and J genes are TRBV5-6 and TRBJ2-5, with TRBD2 identical over 11 bases. The CDR3 loop spans 15 amino acids. Germline trimming cut 4 bases from V and 2 bases from J; bases unmatched to any gene: 4. The germline V gene has CDR1 SGHDT and CDR2 YYEEEE. CDR3 in amino acids: CASSPRTSGQETQYF. The CDR3 region has the DNA TGTGCCAGCAGCCCTCGGACTAGCGGGCAAGAGACCCAGTACTTC.

CDR3 region: CASVELGGQNYGYTF. CDR3 DNA sequence: TGTGCCAGCGTAGAGCTGGGGGGACAGAACTATGGCTACACCTTC. The rearrangement joins TRBV6-1 to TRBJ1-2, with 7 bases identical to TRBD1. This CDR3 spans 15 amino acids. Trimming took 8 bases from V and 2 from J; bases not matched to a gene: 11. The germline V gene encodes CDR1 MNHNS and CDR2 SASEGT.

Turning to this clone: At one end the junction does not follow the germline gene, possibly because of a read error. This chain joins TRBV28 and TRBJ1-2; the D is unclear. This CDR3 has 10 amino acids. Germline V lookup: CDR1 MDHEN, CDR2 SYDVKM. DNA of the CDR3: TGTGCCAGCAGTAGTGGTCCGGTAAACTTC. Protein product: CASSSGPVNF.

This clone came up a few times. V and J are TRBV27 and TRBJ1-4; perhaps TRBD1 as D (6 bases). V gave up 5 bases and J gave up 4 bases, with 14 bases separating them. The V gene's germline CDR1 is MNHEY and CDR2 SMNVEV (reference sequence). The CDR3 consists of 15 residues. DNA of the CDR3: TGTGCCAGCAGTAACAGGGAGGGGGATAATGAAAAACTGTTTTTT. It codes for CASSNREGDNEKLFF.

Here the CDR3 DNA reads TGTGCCAGCAGTGGGGCTGTGGGACCCCTCCACTTT. Amino acids: CASSGAVGPLHF. The rearrangement uses TRBV25-1 and TRBJ1-6; D uncertain. Trimming left V 4 bases short and J 12 bases short, with 10 bases between. The CDR3 totals 12 residues. Germline V CDR1 and CDR2: MGHDK, SYGVNS.

The chain combines TRBV14 with TRBJ2-5; TRBD2 might be the D (6 bases). The CDR3 contains 15 residues. V lost 0 bases and J lost 4, with 12 bases in between. CDR1 is SGHDN and CDR2 is FVKESK in the germline V gene. CDR3 coding DNA: TGTGCCAGCAGCCAAGAATTAGGAGCGGGAGAGACCCAGTACTTC. It encodes CASSQELGAGETQYF. Looking up the rest from reference TRBV14 and TRBJ2-5 gives the full variable domain: EAGVTQFPSHSVIEKGQTVTLRCDPISGHDNLYWYRRVMGKEIKFLLHFVKESKQDESGMPNNRFLAERTGGTYSTLKVQPAELEDSGVYFCASSQELGAGETQYFGPGTRLLVL.

A few counts support this clone. V gene TRBV5-6 combines with J gene TRBJ1-5; the match to TRBD1 covers 9 bases. V lost 4 bases and J lost 5; bases outside the gene matches: 4. Germline lookup yields CDR1 SGHDT and CDR2 YYEEEE. The CDR3 extends over 14 amino acids. The CDR3 protein is CASSKGQGYQPQHF. The CDR3 region has the DNA TGTGCCAGCAGCAAGGGACAGGGCTATCAGCCCCAGCATTTT.

The chain links TRBV4-1 to TRBJ1-2; D perhaps matches TRBD1 (6 bases). The CDR3 length is 15 residues. Per germline, CDR1 MGHRA and CDR2 YSYEKL. The ends were cut back, 1 base at V and 5 bases at J, with 14 bases in the middle. The CDR3 DNA is TGCGCCAGCAGCCAAGTCGGCACAGGGAATTATGGCTACACCTTC. It specifies CASSQVGTGNYGYTF.

This clone was seen just once. Without the conserved terminal phenylalanine or tryptophan, this CDR3 likely stems from a read error. The CDR3 region has the DNA TGCAGCGTTGAAGAAGTTTGGGGGGGGGACACCGGGGAGCTGTTTCTT. Its protein is CSVEEVWGGDTGELFL. The V call is TRBV29-1, the J call TRBJ2-2; TRBD2 matches at 7 bases. This CDR3 spans 16 amino acids. Germline CDR1 is SQVTM and CDR2 is ANQGSEA. J lost 3 bases, V lost 0 bases, and 7 bases had no gene match.

The V and J genes are TRBV7-9 and TRBJ2-1; D gene unclear. V was shortened by 1 base and J by 0 bases, with 10 bases between the two germline ends. Germline V gives CDR1 SEHNR, CDR2 FQNEAQ (reference sequence). The CDR3 sequence is 16 residues long. The CDR3 loop reads CASSLGPRRSYNEQFF. The CDR3, as DNA: TGTGCCAGCAGCTTAGGGCCCCGCCGCTCCTACAATGAGCAGTTCTTC.

About this clone: At the DNA level, this CDR3 is encoded by other sequences in the same sample as well. This chain uses TRBV6-5 with TRBJ1-2, with D possibly TRBD1 on 6 matching bases. Germline CDR1 is MNHEY and CDR2 is SVGAGI. CDR3 length: 13 amino acids. Trimming stripped 6 bases from V and 6 bases from J, with 14 bases between. Here the CDR3 DNA reads TGTGCCAGCAGCTACCCAGGGGAAGATGGCTACACCTTC. Its protein product is CASSYPGEDGYTF.

The V and J genes are TRBV18 and TRBJ1-3; 7 bases are a match to TRBD1. This CDR3 comprises 16 residues. The germline gives CDR1 KGHSH, CDR2 LQKENI. Losses at the gene ends were 3 bases for V and 4 bases for J; bases not matched to a gene: 9. The CDR3 here is CASSPFSGGSGNTIYF. CDR3 sequence (DNA): TGTGCCAGCTCACCTTTTTCAGGGGGAAGCGGAAACACCATATATTTT. Full variable domain (remainder filled in from reference TRBV18 and TRBJ1-3): NAGVMQNPRHLVRRRGQEARLRCSPMKGHSHVYWYRQLPEEGLKFMVYLQKENIIDESGMPKERFSAEFPKEGPSILRIQQVVRGDSAAYFCASSPFSGGSGNTIYFGEGSWLTVV.

The chain uses TRBV21-1 and TRBJ2-7; TRBD1 reflects the table's D call only, with no check against the DNA. TRBV21-1 is noted as a pseudogene. The CDR3 runs 16 residues. CDR3 in DNA: TGTGCCAGCAGCAAAGGAACCGGGACAGGGCCCTACGAGCAGTACTTC. Translation: CASSKGTGTGPYEQYF.

The V gene is TRBV28, the J gene TRBJ1-2; no reliable D call. The CDR3 is 18 amino acids. CDR1 is MDHEN and CDR2 is SYDVKM in the germline V gene. V dropped 5 bases and J dropped 1 base, with 23 bases sitting between them. CDR3 nucleotide sequence: TGTGCCAGCAGTGTGTTGGTCCCGGTTTGGCGGAATAACTATGGCTACACCTTC. It yields the protein CASSVLVPVWRNNYGYTF.

This clone was observed a few times. The chain has TRBV5-1 and TRBJ2-5, with TRBD1 matching over 10 bases. V gave up 4 bases and J gave up 5 bases; unmatched junction bases: 5. This CDR3 spans 14 amino acids. Germline loops: CDR1 SGHRS, CDR2 YFSETQ. CDR3 loop: CASSRDRGGETQYF. CDR3 nucleotide sequence: TGCGCCAGCAGCAGGGACAGGGGCGGCGAGACCCAGTACTTC.

The gene calls are TRBV5-5 and TRBJ2-1; 8 nucleotides agree with TRBD2. There are 15 residues in the CDR3. With 0 bases clipped from V and 4 bases from J, the junction kept 3 bases outside the gene matches. Germline V gives CDR1 SGHKS, CDR2 YYEKEE (reference sequence). For the CDR3, the DNA is TGTGCCAGCAGCTTGGGCGGCGGGGGGTACAATGAGCAGTTCTTC. Translated, it gives CASSLGGGGYNEQFF.

This clone was seen a single time. CDR3 loop: CASSATPTGTDTQYF. The CDR3 DNA reads as TGTGCCAGCAGCGCTACCCCGACAGGAACAGATACGCAGTATTTT. The chain employs TRBV6-1 and TRBJ2-3; the D gene is possibly TRBD1 (6 bases). Germline loops: CDR1 MNHNS, CDR2 SASEGT. Trimming stripped 6 bases from V and 3 bases from J, with 16 bases between. This CDR3 spans 15 amino acids.

For this clone: This likely came from a read error, as a far larger clone is one base away. The chain carries TRBV6-1 and TRBJ2-7, with a tentative D call TRBD1 (6 bases). Germline V lookup: CDR1 MNHNS, CDR2 SASEGT. The CDR3 runs to 15 residues. Trimming left V 4 bases short and J 0 bases short, with 13 bases between. Here the CDR3 DNA reads TGTGCCAGCAGTGTCGCAGGGGAGAGCTCCTACGAGCAGTACTTC. This sequence encodes CASSVAGESSYEQYF.

The chain links TRBV7-6 to TRBJ2-7, with TRBD1 matching 10 bases. Germline loops: CDR1 SGHVS, CDR2 FNYEAQ. J gave up 7 bases and V 2 bases, and 5 bases lay outside the gene matches. The CDR3 sequence is 14 residues long. CDR3 nucleotides: TGTGCCAGCAGCTTAAGACAGGGGGCTGGGGAGCAGTACTTC. Protein product: CASSLRQGAGEQYF.

This chain connects TRBV2 to TRBJ2-5, with D perhaps matching TRBD1 (6 bases). The germline V and J ends were trimmed by 6 bases and 1 base, with 12 bases remaining between them. The length of the CDR3 is 14 residues. Germline lookup yields CDR1 SNHLY and CDR2 FYNNEI. For the CDR3, the DNA is TGTGCCAGCAGCCAGTGGGGGCCCCAAGAGACCCAGTACTTC. This sequence encodes CASSQWGPQETQYF.

The chain has TRBV6-5 and TRBJ2-3; the match to TRBD2 covers 7 bases. The length of the CDR3 is 14 residues. CDR1 and CDR2 from the germline V gene are MNHEY and SVGAGI. Trimming took 2 bases from V and 8 from J; bases not matched to a gene: 7. CDR3 DNA: TGTGCCAGCAGTTACGGACTAGGTTTCGGTACGCAGTATTTT. Translated: CASSYGLGFGTQYF.

This clone was observed a few times. CDR3 nucleotides: TGTGCCAGCAGCGCCGGGACAAATTTTATGAACACTGAAGCTTTCTTT. Translating it yields CASSAGTNFMNTEAFF. The chain combines TRBV5-4 with TRBJ1-1; tentatively, D is TRBD1 (6 bases). CDR1 SGHNT and CDR2 YYREEE come from the germline V gene (reference sequence). V lost 4 bases and J 0 bases, leaving 16 bases between the germline ends. CDR3 length: 16 amino acids.

This chain connects TRBV28 to TRBJ1-5; perhaps TRBD1 as D (5 bases). Germline V lookup: CDR1 MDHEN, CDR2 SYDVKM. The CDR3 is 16 amino acids. The V gene lost 7 bases and the J gene lost 3 bases, with 19 bases spanning the gap. The CDR3 DNA sequence: TGTGCCAGCACTTATAGCTTCCAGGGATACAATCAGCCCCAGCATTTT. Amino acids: CASTYSFQGYNQPQHF. Drawing the rest from reference TRBV28 and TRBJ1-5, the complete variable domain is DVKVTQSSRYLVKRTGEKVFLECVQDMDHENMFWYRQDPGLGLRLIYFSYDVKMKEKGDIPEGYSVSREKKERFSLILESASTNQTSMYLCASTYSFQGYNQPQHFGDGTRLSIL.

This clone has only one observation. V is TRBV19 and J is TRBJ2-3; 8 bases align to TRBD1. V lost 5 bases to trimming and J lost 4 bases; unmatched junction nucleotides: 2. The CDR3 extends over 13 amino acids. Germline CDR1 and CDR2: LNHDA and SQIVND (reference sequence). CDR3 protein: CASSPQGADTQYF. In nucleotides, the CDR3 is TGTGCCAGTAGTCCACAGGGGGCAGATACGCAGTATTTT.